This TCR beta chain was captured in a study of spatial heterogeneity in lung cancer. Study-level background: The study observed each unique TCR and UMI combination more than ten times on average in raw reads.

General study points: Higher tumor mutation counts went along with higher counts of expanded intratumoral alpha and beta TCRs.

About this clonotype: Its antigen is currently unknown.

TCR cDNA molecules were tagged individually, and each one carried a unique molecular identifier. TCRdb re-called the 5' RACE reads with MiXCR, one entry per CDR3 protein. The sample holds fewer than 11,000 distinct CDR3 sequences; 8% are singletons and the top ten take 15% to 20%. Time point denoted: sample taken at primary tumor resection. A total of more than 65 untreated early-stage non-small cell lung cancer patients served as donors. Sequencing was performed on whole RNA extracted from tumor and nontumor lung tissue, or from frozen PBMC, and the material was left unsorted. With 8 bases removed from V and 9 bases from J, the gap between germline ends came to 20 bases. Germline loops: CDR1 MNHEY, CDR2 SVGEGT. This CDR3 contains 14 residues.

V is TRBV6-2 or TRBV6-3 and J is TRBJ2-1, with D tentatively TRBD2 (5 bases). This specimen consisted of lung tumor tissue, obtained at surgery. This clonotype was obtained from a male donor with early-stage non-small cell lung cancer. The DNA for the CDR3 is TGTGCCAGCGGCCCGACCGGTTCGGGGAGTGAGCAGTTCTTC. Its protein is CASGPTGSGSEQFF.